One and the same sample provided the 32 T cell receptor beta chains below, sequenced in a study of blood T cell repertoires in COVID-19. Some clones are missing from TCRdb's copy, which holds only in-frame ones; the method was immunoSEQ multiplex PCR. This table holds about 220,000 clones, roughly 89% found once. The sequencing input was PBMCs or T cells enriched from blood (not recorded which). These receptors were collected from a woman aged 25 to 39 with acute COVID-19.

The rearrangement uses TRBV30 and TRBJ1-3; a possible D gene is TRBD1 (6 bases). V shed 2 bases and J shed 7 bases, with 24 bases lying between them. Germline V gene sequence: CDR1 GTSNPN, CDR2 SVGIG (reference sequence). CDR3 length equals 17 residues. CDR3 loop: CAWSPGWTANRSNTIYF. In nucleotides, the CDR3 is TGTGCCTGGAGTCCCGGGTGGACAGCGAACCGGTCGAACACCATATATTTT.

The genes are TRBV6-1 and TRBJ1-4, with D possibly being TRBD1 (6 bases). V dropped 5 bases and J dropped 8 bases, with 15 bases sitting between them. This CDR3 contains 14 residues. The V gene's germline CDR1 is MNHNS and CDR2 SASEGT. The CDR3 protein is CASSSQGQLEKLFF. The CDR3 DNA is TGTGCCAGCAGTTCGCAGGGGCAATTGGAAAAACTGTTTTTT.

The rearrangement joins TRBV7-9 to TRBJ1-6; the D is unclear. CDR1 is SEHNR and CDR2 is FQNEAQ in the germline V gene (reference sequence). V lost 1 base and J lost 16, with 8 bases in between. The CDR3 covers 11 residues. As DNA, the CDR3 is TGTGCCAGCAGCTTAGATTTGACTCTCCACTTT. Its translation: CASSLDLTLHF. Full variable domain (outside the CDR3, taken from reference TRBV7-9 and TRBJ1-6): DTGVSQNPRHKITKRGQNVTFRCDPISEHNRLYWYRQTLGQGPEFLTYFQNEAQLEKSRLLSDRFSAERPKGSFSTLEIQRTEQGDSAMYLCASSLDLTLHFGNGTRLTVT.

Here the CDR3 reads CASSLLGTGVRVTTEAFF. The DNA of the CDR3 is TGCGCCAGCAGCCTCTTGGGTACGGGAGTCAGGGTAACGACTGAAGCTTTCTTT. The chain combines TRBV10-2 with TRBJ1-1; TRBD1 might be the D (5 bases). The CDR3 has 18 amino acids. V shed 6 bases and J shed 5 bases, with 28 bases lying between them. Germline CDR1 and CDR2: WSHSY and SAAADI.

V gene TRBV18 combines with J gene TRBJ2-7, with a tentative D call TRBD2 (6 bases). The CDR3 spans 13 residues. Trimming stripped 0 bases from V and 4 bases from J, with 7 bases between. Germline V gene data show CDR1 as KGHSH and CDR2 as LQKENI. For the CDR3, the DNA is TGTGCCAGCTCACCACCGGAGGGATACGAGCAGTACTTC. Protein product: CASSPPEGYEQYF. The variable domain in full, completed from reference TRBV18 and TRBJ2-7, reads NAGVMQNPRHLVRRRGQEARLRCSPMKGHSHVYWYRQLPEEGLKFMVYLQKENIIDESGMPKERFSAEFPKEGPSILRIQQVVRGDSAAYFCASSPPEGYEQYFGPGTRLTVT.

The chain links TRBV19 to TRBJ2-2, with 7 nucleotides matching TRBD2. The V gene's germline CDR1 is LNHDA and CDR2 SQIVND (reference sequence). The CDR3 has 15 residues. The J segment lost 4 bases and the V segment lost 6 bases, leaving 8 bases of the junction unmatched. The CDR3 region is CASRDGGDPTGELFF. In DNA, the CDR3 is TGTGCCAGTAGGGATGGGGGGGACCCCACCGGGGAGCTGTTTTTT.

This chain uses TRBV19 with TRBJ2-1; TRBD2 agrees at 9 bases. Germline CDR1 and CDR2: LNHDA and SQIVND (reference sequence). This CDR3 comprises 15 residues. With 2 bases clipped from V and 5 bases from J, the junction kept 4 bases outside the gene matches. CDR3 region: CASSITSGPNNEQFF. DNA of the CDR3: TGTGCCAGTAGTATAACTAGCGGGCCCAACAATGAGCAGTTCTTC.

The J gene is TRBJ2-2, the V gene TRBV3-1 (or the pseudogene TRBV3-2); 10 bases line up with TRBD2. CDR1 LGHDT and CDR2 YNNKEL come from the germline V gene (reference sequence). This CDR3 region has 16 residues. J was trimmed by 5 bases and V by 3 bases; bases with no gene match: 6. The CDR3 sequence: CASSQNLAGVTGELFF. CDR3 sequence (DNA): TGTGCCAGCAGCCAGAACCTAGCGGGGGTTACCGGGGAGCTGTTTTTT.

The CDR3: CASSVEWTGVGNQPQHF. The DNA for the CDR3 is TGTGCCAGCAGTGTTGAGTGGACAGGGGTGGGCAATCAGCCCCAGCATTTT. The chain has TRBV6-1 and TRBJ1-5; 9 bases agree with TRBD1. J was trimmed by 2 bases and V by 4 bases; bases with no gene match: 9. Germline CDR1 and CDR2: MNHNS and SASEGT. CDR3 length equals 17 residues.

The chain links TRBV5-1 to TRBJ1-1; D gene uncertain. CDR3 size: 15 residues. V was shortened by 0 bases and J by 4 bases, with 13 bases between the two germline ends. CDR1 is SGHRS, CDR2 YFSETQ, per germline. DNA for the CDR3: TGCGCCAGCAGCTTGGAGGGAGGATTGAGCACTGAAGCTTTCTTT. Protein: CASSLEGGLSTEAFF.

The J gene is TRBJ1-2, the V gene TRBV18; D remains unclear. V was trimmed by 3 bases and J by 10 bases, leaving 18 bases between them. The germline gives CDR1 KGHSH, CDR2 LQKENI. This CDR3 comprises 14 residues. In nucleotides, the CDR3 is TGTGCCAGCTCACCCGGAGTCGCTTTGGAAGTCTACACCTTC. Translation gives CASSPGVALEVYTF.

The chain has TRBV2 and TRBJ1-6, with 8 nucleotides matching TRBD1. Losses at the gene ends were 6 bases for V and 5 bases for J; bases not matched to a gene: 6. This CDR3 is 15 amino acids long. In germline, CDR1 is SNHLY, CDR2 FYNNEI. CDR3 sequence: CASRTGGNHNSPLHF. CDR3 bases: TGTGCCAGCAGAACAGGGGGGAACCATAATTCACCCCTCCACTTT.

The J gene is TRBJ1-2, the V gene TRBV7-2; possibly TRBD1 for D (5 bases). V shed 6 bases and J shed 4 bases, with 15 bases lying between them. Germline CDR1 SGHTA, CDR2 FQGNSA. The CDR3 is made up of 14 amino acids. The CDR3 loop is CASSPDRQLYGYTF. The CDR3 nucleotides are TGTGCCAGCAGTCCAGACCGACAGCTCTATGGCTACACCTTC.

The J gene is TRBJ1-1, the V gene TRBV27, with D perhaps matching TRBD1 (6 bases). Trimming took 2 bases from V and 1 from J, leaving 8 bases between them. Germline-derived CDR1 and CDR2 are MNHEY and SMNVEV (reference sequence). This CDR3 spans 14 amino acids. CDR3 nucleotides: TGTGCCAGCAGTTTAACAGGGTCGAACACTGAAGCTTTCTTT. Protein product: CASSLTGSNTEAFF.

This clone appeared a single time. CDR3 sequence (DNA): TGTGCCAGCAGGCCGGGGGTTAGTAATTCACCCCTCCACTTT. This encodes CASRPGVSNSPLHF. This chain uses TRBV9 with TRBJ1-6; TRBD1 is a possible D gene (5 bases). The V gene's germline CDR1 is SGDLS and CDR2 YYNGEE. The CDR3 consists of 14 residues. Trimming cost V 5 bases and J 6 bases, with 12 bases left between them.

V and J are TRBV15 and TRBJ2-5; no reliable D call. The V gene lost 5 bases and the J gene lost 9 bases, with 16 bases spanning the gap. The CDR3 sequence is 13 residues long. Germline V gives CDR1 LNHNV, CDR2 YYDKDF (reference sequence). CDR3 residues: CATSGSTNPAQYF. The DNA for the CDR3 is TGTGCCACCAGCGGCTCAACTAACCCGGCCCAGTACTTC. The full variable domain, its missing parts supplied by reference TRBV15 and TRBJ2-5, is DAMVIQNPRYQVTQFGKPVTLSCSQTLNHNVMYWYQQKSSQAPKLLFHYYDKDFNNEADTPDNFQSRRPNTSFCFLDIRSPGLGDTAMYLCATSGSTNPAQYFGPGTRLLVL.

This clone was recorded once. The chain recombines TRBV11-2 with TRBJ2-7; 7 bases fit TRBD2. Germline-derived CDR1 and CDR2 are SGHAT and FQNNGV. The CDR3 is 16 residues long. The junction had 14 bases not matched to a gene; V was cut back by 5 bases and J by 4 bases. This CDR3 is CASSGFGGETKYEQYF. The CDR3 DNA follows: TGTGCCAGCAGCGGGTTTGGGGGGGAAACTAAGTACGAGCAGTACTTC.

This chain uses TRBV7-9 with TRBJ1-2, with 7 bases fitting TRBD1. Germline trimming cut 0 bases from V and 3 bases from J; bases unmatched to any gene: 1. The CDR3 runs to 14 residues. Germline assignment: CDR1 SEHNR and CDR2 FQNEAQ (reference sequence). The CDR3 DNA reads TGTGCCAGCAGCTTAGCAGGGGGCGACTATGGCTACACCTTC. This gives the protein CASSLAGGDYGYTF.

This clone showed up just a few times. The V gene is TRBV29-1, the J gene TRBJ2-7, with D perhaps TRBD2 (5 bases). The V and J ends lost 3 bases and 3 bases respectively, with 15 bases between them. Germline V gene sequence: CDR1 SQVTM, CDR2 ANQGSEA. The CDR3 spans 14 residues. CDR3 region: CSVDVAGVSYEQYF. The CDR3 nucleotides are TGCAGCGTTGACGTGGCGGGCGTAAGCTACGAGCAGTACTTC.

In this sample, this clone turned up once. The chain links TRBV7-9 to TRBJ2-7, with 7 bases identical to TRBD1. The V gene end was trimmed by 3 bases and the J gene end by 2 bases; junction bases not matched to a gene: 1. CDR3 length: 13 residues. Germline values: CDR1 SEHNR, CDR2 FQNEAQ (reference sequence). CDR3: CASSFTGAYEQYF. In DNA, the CDR3 is TGTGCCAGCAGCTTTACAGGGGCCTACGAGCAGTACTTC.

The V call is TRBV6-4, the J call TRBJ1-4, with D possibly TRBD1 on 5 matching bases. Germline CDR1 reads MRHNA; CDR2 reads SNTAGT. The CDR3 covers 13 residues. Between the trimmed V and J ends, which lost 4 bases and 5 bases, there was a span of 8 bases. This CDR3 reads CASSAGANEKLFF. CDR3 nucleotide sequence: TGTGCCAGCAGTGCTGGGGCCAATGAAAAACTGTTTTTT.

This clone was counted between two and nine times. This sequence joins TRBV7-8 and TRBJ1-4; 7 bases agree with TRBD1. The length of the CDR3 is 19 residues. Germline CDR1 reads SGHVS; CDR2 reads FQNEAQ. Trimming removed 0 bases from V and 5 bases from J; junction bases left unmatched: 15. The CDR3 DNA reads as TGTGCCAGCAGCTTAGCTAGGGCGAAGACAGGGCGGAGGAATGAAAAACTGTTTTTT. Protein: CASSLARAKTGRRNEKLFF.

This rearrangement joins TRBV5-1 to TRBJ2-2, with D unresolved. Trimming stripped 5 bases from V and 5 bases from J, with 13 bases between. The germline gives CDR1 SGHRS, CDR2 YFSETQ. The CDR3 totals 14 residues. The CDR3 DNA reads as TGCGCCAGCAGGCCGATCATGAGGACCGGGGAGCTGTTTTTT. Translated: CASRPIMRTGELFF.

This chain uses TRBV4-3 with TRBJ2-1, with TRBD2 matching over 7 bases. The CDR3 runs 16 residues. Germline CDR1 and CDR2: LGHNA and YSLEER. Trimming cost V 8 bases and J 5 bases; bases outside gene matches: 15. CDR3 bases: TGCGCCAGCCAACTAGAGGCGGCGGCGGGGGACAATGAGCAGTTCTTC. Amino acids: CASQLEAAAGDNEQFF.

The rearrangement uses TRBV19 and TRBJ1-2; D perhaps matches TRBD1 (5 bases). The V end was cut by 6 bases, the J end by 2 bases, with 16 bases between. In germline, CDR1 is LNHDA, CDR2 SQIVND (reference sequence). CDR3 length: 15 residues. The CDR3 coding sequence is TGTGCCAGTAGCCGACTCGACAGCCCCAACTATGGCTACACCTTC. As protein: CASSRLDSPNYGYTF.

The chain couples TRBV10-3 to TRBJ2-2, with 9 bases matching TRBD1. Germline V gene sequence: CDR1 ENHRY, CDR2 SYGVKD. The CDR3 is 16 residues long. J gave up 3 bases and V 2 bases, and 4 bases lay outside the gene matches. The CDR3 loop reads CAISERGQGDTGELFF. DNA for the CDR3: TGTGCCATCAGTGAGAGGGGACAGGGAGACACCGGGGAGCTGTTTTTT.

J is TRBJ1-1 and V is TRBV28, with no clear D. The CDR3 totals 12 residues. V lost 3 bases and J lost 6, with 8 bases in between. Germline V gene data show CDR1 as MDHEN and CDR2 as SYDVKM. The DNA for the CDR3 is TGTGCCAGCAGTTTTAGTTACGCTGAAGCTTTCTTT. Its translation: CASSFSYAEAFF.

The chain combines TRBV3-1 (or the pseudogene TRBV3-2) with TRBJ2-3; D is possibly TRBD1 (6 bases). The CDR3 spans 12 residues. The V gene's germline CDR1 is LGHDT and CDR2 YNNKEL (reference sequence). The ends were cut back, 4 bases at V and 13 bases at J, with 15 bases in the middle. The CDR3 nucleotides are TGTGCCAGCAGCCCCGCCAGGGGCTGGGAGTATTTT. The encoded protein is CASSPARGWEYF.

In this sample, this clone turned up a few times. The J gene is TRBJ2-3, the V gene TRBV24-1; no firm D call. This CDR3 region has 14 residues. The germline V gene encodes CDR1 KGHDR and CDR2 SFDVKD. Trimming cost V 6 bases and J 1 base, with 10 bases left between them. CDR3 sequence reads: CATSPTAGTDTQYF. The CDR3 coding sequence is TGTGCCACCAGTCCCACAGCTGGCACAGATACGCAGTATTTT.

The CDR3 DNA sequence: TGTGCCAGCAGCTTAGTCACAGGGGGAAATGAGCAGTTCTTC. This translates into CASSLVTGGNEQFF. The chain has TRBV7-8 and TRBJ2-1; 8 positions agree with TRBD1. J lost 7 bases, V lost 1 base, and 3 bases had no gene match. The CDR3 spans 14 residues. The germline V gene has CDR1 SGHVS and CDR2 FQNEAQ.

The sample holds one count of this clone. DNA for the CDR3: TGTGCCAGCAGCGCCAACCGGGATCCCGTAGATACGCAGTATTTT. Its protein is CASSANRDPVDTQYF. The J gene is TRBJ2-3, the V gene TRBV7-2; maybe TRBD2 (5 bases). The germline CDR1 and CDR2 sequences are SGHTA and FQGNSA. Trimming took 5 bases from V and 5 from J, leaving 17 bases between them. The CDR3 runs to 15 residues.

This rearrangement joins TRBV5-6 to TRBJ1-2; D gene uncertain. The CDR3 has 14 amino acids. The germline gives CDR1 SGHDT, CDR2 YYEEEE. Between the trimmed V and J ends, which lost 1 base and 0 bases, there was a span of 7 bases. In DNA, the CDR3 is TGTGCCAGCAGCTTGTTCGGTTCTAACTATGGCTACACCTTC. Translating it yields CASSLFGSNYGYTF. Together with reference TRBV5-6 and TRBJ1-2, the CDR3 gives the full variable domain: DAGVTQSPTHLIKTRGQQVTLRCSPKSGHDTVSWYQQALGQGPQFIFQYYEEEERQRGNFPDRFSGHQFPNYSSELNVNALLLGDSALYLCASSLFGSNYGYTFGSGTRLTVV.